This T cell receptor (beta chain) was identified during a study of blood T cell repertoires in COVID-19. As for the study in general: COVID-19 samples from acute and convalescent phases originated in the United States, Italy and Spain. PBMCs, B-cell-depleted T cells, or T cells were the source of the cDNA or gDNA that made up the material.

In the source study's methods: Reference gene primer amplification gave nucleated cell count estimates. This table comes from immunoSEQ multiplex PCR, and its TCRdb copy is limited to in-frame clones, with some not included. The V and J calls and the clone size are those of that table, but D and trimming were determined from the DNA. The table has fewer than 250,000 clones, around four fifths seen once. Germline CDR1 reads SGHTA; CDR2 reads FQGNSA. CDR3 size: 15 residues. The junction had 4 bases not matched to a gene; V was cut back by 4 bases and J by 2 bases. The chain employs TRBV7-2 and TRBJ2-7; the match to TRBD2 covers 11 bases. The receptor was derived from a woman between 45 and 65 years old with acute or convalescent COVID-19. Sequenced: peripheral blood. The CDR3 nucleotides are TGTGCCAGCAGCTCTCCGGGACTAGCGGCCTACGAGCAGTACTTC. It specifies CASSSPGLAAYEQYF. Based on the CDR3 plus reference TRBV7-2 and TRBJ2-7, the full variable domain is GAGVSQSPSNKVTEKGKDVELRCDPISGHTALYWYRQSLGQGLEFLIYFQGNSAPDKSGLPSDRFSAERTGGSVSTLTIQRTQQEDSAVYLCASSSPGLAAYEQYFGPGTRLTVT.